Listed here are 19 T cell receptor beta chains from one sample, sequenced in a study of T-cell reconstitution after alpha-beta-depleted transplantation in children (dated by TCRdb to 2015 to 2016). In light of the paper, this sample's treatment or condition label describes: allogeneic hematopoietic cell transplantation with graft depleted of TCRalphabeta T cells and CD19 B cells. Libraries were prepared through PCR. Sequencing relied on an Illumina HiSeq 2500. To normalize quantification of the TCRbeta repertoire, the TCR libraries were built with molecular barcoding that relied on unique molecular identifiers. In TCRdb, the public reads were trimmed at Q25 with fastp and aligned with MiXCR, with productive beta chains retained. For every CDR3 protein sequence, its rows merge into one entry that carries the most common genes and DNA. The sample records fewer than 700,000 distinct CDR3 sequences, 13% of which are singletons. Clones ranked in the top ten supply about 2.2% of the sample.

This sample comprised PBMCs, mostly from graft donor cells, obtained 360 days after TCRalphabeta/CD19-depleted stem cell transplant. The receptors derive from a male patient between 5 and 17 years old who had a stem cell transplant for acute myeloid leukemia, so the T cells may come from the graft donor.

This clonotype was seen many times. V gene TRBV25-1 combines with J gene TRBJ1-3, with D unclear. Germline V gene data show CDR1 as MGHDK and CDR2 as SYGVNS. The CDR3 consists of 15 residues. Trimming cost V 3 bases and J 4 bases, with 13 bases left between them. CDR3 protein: CASSDKFNPGNTIYF. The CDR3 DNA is TGTGCCAGCAGTGATAAGTTTAACCCGGGAAACACCATATATTTT. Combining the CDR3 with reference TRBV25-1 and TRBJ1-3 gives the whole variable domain EADIYQTPRYLVIGTGKKITLECSQTMGHDKMYWYQQDPGMELHLIHYSYGVNSTEKGDLSSESTVSRIRTEHFPLTLESARPSHTSQYLCASSDKFNPGNTIYFGEGSWLTVV.

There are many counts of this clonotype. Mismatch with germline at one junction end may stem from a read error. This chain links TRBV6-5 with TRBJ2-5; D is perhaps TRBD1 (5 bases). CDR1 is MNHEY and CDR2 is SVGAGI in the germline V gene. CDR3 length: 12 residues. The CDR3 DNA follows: TGCGCCAGCAGTAGGGGCCTGGAGACCCAGTACTTC. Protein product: CASSRGLETQYF.

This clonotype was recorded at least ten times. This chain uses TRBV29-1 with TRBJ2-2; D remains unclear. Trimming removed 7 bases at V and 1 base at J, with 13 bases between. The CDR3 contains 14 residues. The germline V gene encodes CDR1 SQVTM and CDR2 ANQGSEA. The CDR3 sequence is CSGRLRLNTGELFF. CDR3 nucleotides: TGCAGCGGTCGCCTGCGGCTGAACACCGGGGAGCTGTTTTTT.

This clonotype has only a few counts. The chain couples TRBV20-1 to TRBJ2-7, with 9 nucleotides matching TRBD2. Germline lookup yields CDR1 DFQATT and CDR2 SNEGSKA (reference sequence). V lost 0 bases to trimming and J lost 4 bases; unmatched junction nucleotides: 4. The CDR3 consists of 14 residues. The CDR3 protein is CSARDLGLAYEQYF. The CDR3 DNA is TGCAGTGCTAGAGATCTCGGACTAGCGTACGAGCAGTACTTC.

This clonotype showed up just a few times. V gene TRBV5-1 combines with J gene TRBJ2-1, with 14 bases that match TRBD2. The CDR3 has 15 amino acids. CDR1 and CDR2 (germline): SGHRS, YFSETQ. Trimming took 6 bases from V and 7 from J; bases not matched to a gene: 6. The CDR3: CASKGGLAGANEQFF. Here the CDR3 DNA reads TGCGCCAGCAAAGGGGGACTAGCGGGAGCAAATGAGCAGTTCTTC.

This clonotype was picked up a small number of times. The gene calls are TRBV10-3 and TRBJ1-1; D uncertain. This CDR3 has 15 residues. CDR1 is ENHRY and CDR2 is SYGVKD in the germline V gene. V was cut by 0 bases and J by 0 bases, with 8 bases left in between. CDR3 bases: TGTGCCATCAGTGAGTCGAGACCTATGAACACTGAAGCTTTCTTT. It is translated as CAISESRPMNTEAFF.

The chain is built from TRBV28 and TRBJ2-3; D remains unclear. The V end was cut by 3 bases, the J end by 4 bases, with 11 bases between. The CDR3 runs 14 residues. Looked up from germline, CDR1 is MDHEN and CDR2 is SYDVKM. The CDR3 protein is CASSFGWVPDTQYF. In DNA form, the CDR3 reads TGTGCCAGCAGTTTCGGATGGGTGCCAGATACGCAGTATTTT.

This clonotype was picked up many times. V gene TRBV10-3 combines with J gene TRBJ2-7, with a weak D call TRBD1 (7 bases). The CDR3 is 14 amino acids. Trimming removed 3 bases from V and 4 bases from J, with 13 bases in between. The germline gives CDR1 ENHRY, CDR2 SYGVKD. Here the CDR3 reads CAISDRRGTYEQYF. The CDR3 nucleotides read TGTGCCATCAGTGATCGCAGGGGGACTTACGAGCAGTACTTC.

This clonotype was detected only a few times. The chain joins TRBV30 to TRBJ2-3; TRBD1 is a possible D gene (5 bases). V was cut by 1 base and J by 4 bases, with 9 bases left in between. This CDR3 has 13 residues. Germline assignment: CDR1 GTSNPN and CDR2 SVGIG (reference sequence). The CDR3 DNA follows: TGTGCCTGGAGTGGTAGGGGCCCAGATACGCAGTATTTT. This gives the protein CAWSGRGPDTQYF.

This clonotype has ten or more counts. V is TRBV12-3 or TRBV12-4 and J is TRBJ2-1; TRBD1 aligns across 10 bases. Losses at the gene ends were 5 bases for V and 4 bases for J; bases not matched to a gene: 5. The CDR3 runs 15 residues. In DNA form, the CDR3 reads TGTGCCAGCAGTCGTGACAGGGGGCCATACAATGAGCAGTTCTTC. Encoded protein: CASSRDRGPYNEQFF.

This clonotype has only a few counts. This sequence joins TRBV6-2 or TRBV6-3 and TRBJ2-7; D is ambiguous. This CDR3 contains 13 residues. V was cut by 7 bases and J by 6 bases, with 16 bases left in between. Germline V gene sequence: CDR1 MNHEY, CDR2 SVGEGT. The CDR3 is CASTPPVPGEQYF. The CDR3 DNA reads TGTGCCAGCACCCCTCCGGTACCAGGCGAGCAGTACTTC.

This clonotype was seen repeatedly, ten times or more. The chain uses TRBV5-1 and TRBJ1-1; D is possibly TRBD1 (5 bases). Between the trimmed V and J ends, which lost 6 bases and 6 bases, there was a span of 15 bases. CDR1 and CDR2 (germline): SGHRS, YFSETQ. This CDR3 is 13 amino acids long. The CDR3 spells CASIGGGTAEAFF. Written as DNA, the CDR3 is TGCGCCAGCATAGGCGGAGGGACGGCTGAAGCTTTCTTT. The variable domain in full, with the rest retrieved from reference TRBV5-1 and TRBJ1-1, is KAGVTQTPRYLIKTRGQQVTLSCSPISGHRSVSWYQQTPGQGLQFLFEYFSETQRNKGNFPGRFSGRQFSNSRSEMNVSTLELGDSALYLCASIGGGTAEAFFGQGTRLTVV.

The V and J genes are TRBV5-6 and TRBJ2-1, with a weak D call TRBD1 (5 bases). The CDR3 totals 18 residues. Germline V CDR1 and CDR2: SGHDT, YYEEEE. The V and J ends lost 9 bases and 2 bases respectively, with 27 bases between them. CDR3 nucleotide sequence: TGTGCCATCAGTCCTGCCCCCCTCCAGGGAAATGCCTACAATGAGCAGTTCTTC. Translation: CAISPAPLQGNAYNEQFF. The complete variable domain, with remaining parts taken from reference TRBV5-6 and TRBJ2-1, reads DAGVTQSPTHLIKTRGQQVTLRCSPKSGHDTVSWYQQALGQGPQFIFQYYEEEERQRGNFPDRFSGHQFPNYSSELNVNALLLGDSALYLCAISPAPLQGNAYNEQFFGPGTRLTVL.

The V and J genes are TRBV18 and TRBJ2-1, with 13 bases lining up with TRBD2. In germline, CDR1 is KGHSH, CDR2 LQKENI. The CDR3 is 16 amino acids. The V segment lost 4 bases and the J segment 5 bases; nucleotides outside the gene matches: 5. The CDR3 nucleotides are TGTGCCAGCTCACGGGGGACTAGCGGGAACCACAATGAGCAGTTCTTC. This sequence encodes CASSRGTSGNHNEQFF.

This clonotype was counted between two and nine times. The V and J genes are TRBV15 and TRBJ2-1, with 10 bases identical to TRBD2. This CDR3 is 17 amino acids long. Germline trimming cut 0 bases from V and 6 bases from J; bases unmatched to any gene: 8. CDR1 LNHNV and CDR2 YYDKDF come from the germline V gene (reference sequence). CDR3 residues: CATSRDFLGTSANEQFF. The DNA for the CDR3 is TGTGCCACCAGCAGAGATTTCCTTGGGACTAGCGCCAATGAGCAGTTCTTC.

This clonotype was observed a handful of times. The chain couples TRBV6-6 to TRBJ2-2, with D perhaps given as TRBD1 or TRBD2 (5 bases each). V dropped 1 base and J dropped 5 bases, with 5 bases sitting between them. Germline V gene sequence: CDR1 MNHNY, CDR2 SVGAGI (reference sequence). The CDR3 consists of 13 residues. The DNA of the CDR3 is TGTGCCAGCAGTTACTGGGGGACCGGGGAGCTGTTTTTT. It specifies CASSYWGTGELFF.

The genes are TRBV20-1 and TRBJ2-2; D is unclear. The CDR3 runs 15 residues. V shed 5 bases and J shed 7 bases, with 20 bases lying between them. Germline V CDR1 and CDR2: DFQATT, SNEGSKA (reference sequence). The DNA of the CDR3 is TGCAGTGCTGCCGAGACCCAGCTGCCAATCGGGGAGCTGTTTTTT. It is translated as CSAAETQLPIGELFF.

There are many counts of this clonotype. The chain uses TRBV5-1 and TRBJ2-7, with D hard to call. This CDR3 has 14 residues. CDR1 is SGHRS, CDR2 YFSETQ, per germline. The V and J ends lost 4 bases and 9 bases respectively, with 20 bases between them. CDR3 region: CASSLETFLRWQYF. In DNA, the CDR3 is TGCGCCAGCAGCCTCGAGACTTTCCTACGATGGCAGTACTTC.

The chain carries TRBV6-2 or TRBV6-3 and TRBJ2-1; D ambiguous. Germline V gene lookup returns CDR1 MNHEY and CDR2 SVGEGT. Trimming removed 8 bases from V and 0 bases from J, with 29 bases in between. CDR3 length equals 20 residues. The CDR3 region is CASRSSLIVVSRSSYNEQFF. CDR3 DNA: TGTGCCAGCCGTTCGAGCTTAATAGTAGTTTCTCGAAGCTCCTACAATGAGCAGTTCTTC.